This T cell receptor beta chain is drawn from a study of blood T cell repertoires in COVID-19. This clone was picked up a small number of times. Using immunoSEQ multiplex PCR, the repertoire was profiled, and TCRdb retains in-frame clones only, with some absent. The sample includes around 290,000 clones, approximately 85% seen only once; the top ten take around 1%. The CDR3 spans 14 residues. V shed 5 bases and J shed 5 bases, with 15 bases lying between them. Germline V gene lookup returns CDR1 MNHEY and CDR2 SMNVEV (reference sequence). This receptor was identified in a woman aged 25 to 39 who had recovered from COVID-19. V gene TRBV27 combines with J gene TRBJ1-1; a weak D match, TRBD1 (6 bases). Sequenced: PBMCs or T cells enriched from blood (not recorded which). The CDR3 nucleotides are TGTGCCAGCAGTCTCCAGGGGTTCGGGACTGAAGCTTTCTTT. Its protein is CASSLQGFGTEAFF.